One T cell receptor (beta chain) is described in this entry. Which antigen it targets is not known. Within one base of it there is no much larger clone, and no base qualities were kept. This record belongs to a study of shared clonotypes between healthy human individuals (dated by TCRdb to about 2020). Background on the whole study: Three men and a couple of women, aged 18 to 49 years, made up the cohort. For each donor, CD4 naive and CD4 memory were each run on three plates, CD8 naive on two plates, and CD8 memory on one plate. The study deeply sequenced blood TCR repertoires of several healthy adults to estimate repertoire size and the extent of clonotype sharing between individuals. Libraries were prepared and TCR repertoires were sequenced by different laboratories using diverse techniques, in order to increase sequencing depth and limit assay-specific biases. Each donor's leukapheresis produced roughly between roughly 0.94 and 9.5 billion PBMCs. Beyond this particular receptor, the publication reports: The small number of donors limited the genetic and exposure-history diversity represented. Larger estimated clonotype richness was generally found for naive subsets than for memory subsets. Incomplete sequencing was indicated by rarefaction of sorted-subset datasets, despite the large sequencing depth. Sampling was restricted to blood, and TCR repertoires in tissues likely differ from the TCR repertoires found in blood. Pairwise subsampling indicated that sequencing depth was expected to affect the degree of clonotype sharing among donors. Compared with non-shared clonotypes, clonotypes shared by all four sorted-subset donors had higher generation probabilities. About 4.5% of naive CD4, around 4% of naive CD8, 2.3% of memory CD4, and 0.35% to 0.5% of memory CD8 clonotypes were shared across a handful of donors.

TCR CDR3 regions were amplified from genomic DNA by multiplex PCR using the deep immunoSEQ assay. For each cell subset, the extracted genomic DNA was distributed evenly across all wells of several immunoSEQ 96-well plates, and each plate served as one replicate. For sorted subsets, each replicate PCR was loaded with about 0.2 ug genomic DNA, equivalent to about 33,000 T cell genomes. The purified libraries were quantified using a Qubit 3.0 fluorometer, sized with a Bioanalyzer 2100, and then quantified again using the KAPA Library Quantification kit. A separate single-read 150-cycle Illumina NextSeq 550 flow cell was used to sequence each immunoSEQ 96-well plate. From the authors' description of their analysis: Because the immunoSEQ output included only junctional sequences and no quality scores, the filtering could not be the same as the filtering used for full-length reads. To assign V/J genes and CDR3, sequences were annotated against IMGT germline references using PyIR, a Python wrapper for IgBLAST v1.9. Reads were filtered out if the reads had weak V/J assignments (E-value above 1e-6), no CDR3, stop codons, out-of-frame junctions, or ambiguous translated residues. V3J clonotypes were defined as sequences sharing the same inferred V gene, J gene, and CDR3 amino acid sequence. To compute the percentage overlap between repertoires, the number of shared unique clonotypes was divided by the size of the smaller repertoire. Richness of each repertoire was evaluated using RTK rarefaction, the Chao1 estimator, and Recon v2.1 estimates of unobserved clonotypes. Generation probabilities for all TCRbeta clonotypes obtained by the gDNA method from several donors were computed using OLGA. TCRdb holds this immuneACCESS table with in-frame rearrangements only. Some clones are missing; in checked studies, unresolved V genes explain under half, and the rest has no known cause. That table gives V, J and clone size, and the DNA gave D and trimming. The sample has 1.5 million to 2.5 million clones on record, about 95% of them singletons. The biggest ten clones account for around 1% of the sample.

CD8 naive samples were obtained by positive selection for CCR7 among CD45RO-negative cells, yielding a CD45RA+CCR7+ population from which TemRA cells were excluded. Healthy HIV-negative adults with no recently reported acute infections or vaccinations were included as donors. Only Caucasian adults living in Nashville, Tennessee, USA were represented among the donors. After blood collection by leukapheresis, PBMCs were isolated using Ficoll-Histopaque density gradient centrifugation and then cryopreserved in the vapor phase of liquid nitrogen. Purity and quantity of every magnetically sorted T cell population were checked by analytical flow cytometry. Genomic DNA was isolated from each sorted fraction and quantified by UV absorbance on a Nanodrop 2000c. From a lookup of the germline V gene (reference sequence), CDR1 and CDR2 are MNHNY and SVGAGI. The CDR3 starts with the cysteine, ends with the phenylalanine, and has 15 residues. Only CDR3 DNA is held: 45 bases, read in frame from base 1. The V end loses 3 bases and the J end loses 5 bases, and a stretch of 16 bases separates them.

The rearranged segments are TRBV6-6 and TRBJ2-5; the D gene is possibly TRBD1 or TRBD2, each agreeing over 5 bases. This TCR derives from a man aged 18 to 30 in good health. Input material: naive CD8+ T cells sorted from blood. The cell subset or site label on this specimen signifies: CD45RA+CCR7+. The DNA sequence is as follows: TGTGCCAGCAGTTATCCCGAGGGGTCATGGGAGACCCAGTACTTC. This is translated as CASSYPEGSWETQYF.